The source of this T cell receptor beta chain is a study of blood T cell repertoires in COVID-19. Study-level background: The United States, Italy and Spain were the sources of the acute and convalescent COVID-19 samples. PBMCs, B-cell-depleted T cells, or T cells were the source of the cDNA or gDNA that made up the material.

Membership in each cohort depended on participant-reported clinical history. The germline gives CDR1 SGHNT, CDR2 YENEEA. J was trimmed by 6 bases and V by 0 bases; bases with no gene match: 8. The CDR3 extends over 16 amino acids. Per the study methods: Reference gene primer amplification gave estimated nucleated cell counts. Clones were read by immunoSEQ multiplex PCR, and TCRdb kept only the in-frame ones, dropping some. V and J calls and clone size are copied from that table; D and trimming were computed from the DNA. The sample gives a few hundred thousand clones, approximately 89% of which show up once; 0.8% to 0.9% is in the top ten.

The V call is TRBV11-3, the J call TRBJ2-5; 9 nucleotides line up with TRBD2. The source of this sequence is a woman aged 40 to 49 who had been exposed to COVID-19. The sequencing sample was made of PBMCs or T cells enriched from blood (not recorded which). CDR3 bases: TGTGCCAGCAGCTTAGAGGGACTAGCTGGTATGAAGACCCAGTACTTC. Protein sequence: CASSLEGLAGMKTQYF.